This T cell receptor beta chain was profiled in a study of blood T cell repertoires in COVID-19. Study-wide context: Acute and convalescent COVID-19 specimens originated in the United States, Italy and Spain. PBMCs, B-cell-depleted T cells, or T cells provided the cDNA or gDNA that made up the material.

In the original analysis: By means of reference gene primer amplification, nucleated cell counts were estimated. The method was immunoSEQ multiplex PCR; TCRdb's version includes in-frame clones alone and lacks a portion of them. Clone size and the V and J calls come from that table; the DNA yielded D and trimming. The data show a few hundred thousand clones, with approximately 80% seen just once and 4.2% held by the top ten. The V gene lost 5 bases and the J gene lost 7 bases, with 8 bases spanning the gap. CDR3 length equals 11 residues. The V gene's germline CDR1 is GTSNPN and CDR2 SVGIG (reference sequence).

The chain carries TRBV30 and TRBJ1-4; D ambiguous. The sequence was obtained from a man aged 55 to 69 with acute or convalescent COVID-19. The specimen sequenced was peripheral blood. DNA of the CDR3: TGTGCCTGGTTACTAGGTGAAAAACTGTTTTTT. This gives the protein CAWLLGEKLFF.